This TCR beta chain was captured by sequencing in a study of T-cell memory formation after mild COVID-19. Study-level findings and limits: The study found balanced CD4/CD8 in clones contracting day 15 to 85 and a CD4+ lean in later expanders.

V lost 5 bases and J lost 6; bases outside the gene matches: 9. From germline, CDR1 is SGHTA and CDR2 FQGNSA. CDR3 length: 15 amino acids. Note on this clonotype: Its antigen is currently unknown.

TCRdb re-derived calls from the 5' RACE reads in MiXCR, one entry per CDR3 protein. The sample lists a few hundred thousand distinct CDR3 sequences, 15% to 20% occurring once. The sequenced material came from PBMCs or a T cell subset sorted from them (not recorded which). The TCR was taken from a man aged 18 to 35 who had mild COVID-19 (a few samples of this study predate the infection). Cell type and time point are not known. The J gene is TRBJ1-5, the V gene TRBV7-2, with 8 bases that match TRBD1. CDR3 DNA sequence: TGTGCCAGCAGCCAAGGACAGGGACGTATTCAGCCCCAGCATTTT. Residues: CASSQGQGRIQPQHF.